What follows are 23 T cell receptor beta chains derived from one specimen sequenced in a study of T-cell reconstitution after alpha-beta-depleted transplantation in children. The TCRbeta library was prepared with unique molecular identifiers. TCRdb used MiXCR to reprocess the PCR reads, holding one entry per CDR3 protein. The profile covers 800,000 to 1,000,000 distinct CDR3 sequences, with around 30% appearing a single time and more than 25% taken by the ten largest. Sequences were derived from PBMCs, mostly from graft donor cells, sampled 360 days after TCRalphabeta/CD19-depleted stem cell transplant. Every receptor here comes from a boy in the first two years of life who had a stem cell transplant for SCID, so the T cells may come from the graft donor.

The J gene is TRBJ2-7, the V gene TRBV20-1; possibly TRBD1 for D (6 bases). Looked up from germline, CDR1 is DFQATT and CDR2 is SNEGSKA (reference sequence). The V end was cut by 8 bases, the J end by 0 bases, with 23 bases between. The CDR3 length is 16 residues. The CDR3 sequence is CSTRGYGLLSSYEQYF. The CDR3 DNA is TGCAGTACGAGGGGGTACGGGCTCCTAAGCTCCTACGAGCAGTACTTC.

The sample holds one count of this clonotype. V gene TRBV28 combines with J gene TRBJ2-7; no definite D call. V lost 4 bases to trimming and J lost 6 bases, with 10 bases between them. CDR3 length equals 12 residues. Germline lookup yields CDR1 MDHEN and CDR2 SYDVKM. CDR3 region: CASSSSASEQYF. CDR3 nucleotides: TGTGCCAGCAGTTCCAGCGCGTCCGAGCAGTACTTC.

The DNA of the CDR3 is TGTGCCAGCTCACCAGGTCGGTCTCACACCGGGGAGCTGTTTTTT. Its protein product is CASSPGRSHTGELFF. The rearrangement uses TRBV18 and TRBJ2-2; D is uncertain. V shed 2 bases and J shed 3 bases, with 10 bases lying between them. CDR3 length: 15 amino acids. Germline V lookup: CDR1 KGHSH, CDR2 LQKENI.

The chain has TRBV28 and TRBJ1-2; D is perhaps TRBD1 (6 bases). The V gene's germline CDR1 is MDHEN and CDR2 SYDVKM. The CDR3 runs 16 residues. Between the trimmed V and J ends, which lost 4 bases and 2 bases, there was a span of 17 bases. The CDR3 here is CASSSDPDRGNYGYTF. In nucleotides, the CDR3 is TGTGCCAGCAGTTCTGATCCGGACAGAGGCAACTATGGCTACACCTTC.

This clonotype was seen a single time. The rearrangement joins TRBV3-1 to TRBJ2-3; either TRBD1 or TRBD2 may fit D (5 bases each). Between the trimmed V and J ends, which lost 5 bases and 0 bases, there was a span of 15 bases. The CDR3 consists of 16 residues. Germline CDR1 and CDR2: LGHDT and YNNKEL (reference sequence). CDR3 region: CASSSPGTPSTDTQYF. The CDR3 bases are TGTGCCAGCAGCTCACCCGGGACCCCAAGCACAGATACGCAGTATTTT.

The rearrangement links TRBV5-1 to TRBJ2-7; no reliable D call. The V and J ends lost 3 bases and 4 bases respectively, with 14 bases between them. The CDR3 sequence is 14 residues long. Per germline, CDR1 SGHRS and CDR2 YFSETQ. CDR3 in DNA: TGCGCCAGCAGCTCCGCAGGACGAAATTACGAGCAGTACTTC. Its translation: CASSSAGRNYEQYF.

The rearrangement links TRBV2 to TRBJ2-7, with D unresolved. Germline V lookup: CDR1 SNHLY, CDR2 FYNNEI. The CDR3 is 15 amino acids. Trimming removed 4 bases from V and 2 bases from J, with 15 bases in between. The DNA of the CDR3 is TGTGCCAGCAGTGTAGATCCGGTACAAGCCTACGAGCAGTACTTC. It is translated as CASSVDPVQAYEQYF.

This clonotype was seen ten or more times. The genes are TRBV12-3 or TRBV12-4 and TRBJ2-5; D gene ambiguous. The CDR3 extends over 13 amino acids. Trimming took 2 bases from V and 4 from J, leaving 8 bases between them. CDR3 sequence (DNA): TGTGCCAGCAGTTTAAGGGTGGGAGAGACCCAGTACTTC. Translated: CASSLRVGETQYF.

This clonotype appeared many times. This chain connects TRBV6-1 to TRBJ2-7; no clear D. Looked up from germline, CDR1 is MNHNS and CDR2 is SASEGT. Trimming took off 6 bases at V and 0 bases at J, with 15 bases between the two ends. The CDR3 has 15 amino acids. The CDR3 bases are TGTGCCAGCAGCTCCCCAAGTTTTTCCTCCTACGAGCAGTACTTC. Protein product: CASSSPSFSSYEQYF.

The chain joins TRBV2 to TRBJ1-1; 11 nucleotides line up with TRBD1. Germline values: CDR1 SNHLY, CDR2 FYNNEI. The ends lost 5 bases at V and 4 bases at J; junction bases unmatched: 18. The CDR3 covers 19 residues. In DNA form, the CDR3 reads TGTGCCAGCAGTTTCGGCCTCGGGACAGGGGGATTTTATAGCACTGAAGCTTTCTTT. Translating it yields CASSFGLGTGGFYSTEAFF.

V is TRBV5-1 and J is TRBJ2-1, with D tentatively TRBD1 or TRBD2 (5 bases each). Trimming pared 5 bases from V and 12 bases from J, leaving 12 bases between. The length of the CDR3 is 11 residues. Per germline, CDR1 SGHRS and CDR2 YFSETQ. CDR3: CASSERGPQFF. CDR3 nucleotide sequence: TGCGCCAGCAGTGAGAGGGGTCCGCAGTTCTTC.

This chain links TRBV12-3 or TRBV12-4 with TRBJ2-3; D is possibly TRBD2 (6 bases). The CDR3 contains 16 residues. The ends were cut back, 0 bases at V and 3 bases at J, with 13 bases in the middle. The CDR3 DNA sequence: TGTGCCAGCAGTTTAGCGGGCGGGACGGGGACAGATACGCAGTATTTT. Its translation is CASSLAGGTGTDTQYF.

The chain couples TRBV6-1 to TRBJ1-4, with D maybe TRBD1 (5 bases). V dropped 8 bases and J dropped 0 bases, with 7 bases sitting between them. The CDR3 extends over 13 amino acids. CDR1 is MNHNS and CDR2 is SASEGT in the germline V gene. CDR3 sequence: CASRQSTNEKLFF. In DNA, the CDR3 is TGTGCCAGCCGACAGTCAACTAATGAAAAACTGTTTTTT.

This rearrangement joins TRBV12-3 or TRBV12-4 to TRBJ2-3, with 9 bases that match TRBD1. CDR3 length equals 14 residues. Trimming removed 3 bases from V and 6 bases from J; junction bases left unmatched: 4. In DNA, the CDR3 is TGTGCCAGCAGTTTCGGACAGGGGCGGGATACGCAGTATTTT. Amino acid sequence: CASSFGQGRDTQYF.

This clonotype was found a few times. This sequence joins TRBV15 and TRBJ1-2; unclear D gene. V lost 6 bases to trimming and J lost 4 bases, with 15 bases between them. Per the germline V gene, CDR1 is LNHNV and CDR2 is YYDKDF (reference sequence). CDR3 length: 14 residues. CDR3 coding DNA: TGTGCCACCAGTCCGGGGAAGCTTACCTATGGCTACACCTTC. Its protein product is CATSPGKLTYGYTF.

The chain is built from TRBV12-3 or TRBV12-4 and TRBJ1-3; 7 bases map to TRBD1. Trimming took 6 bases from V and 0 from J; bases not matched to a gene: 8. The length of the CDR3 is 16 residues. CDR3 sequence reads: CASRVDRSFSGNTIYF. DNA of the CDR3: TGTGCCAGCAGAGTGGACAGGTCCTTCTCTGGAAACACCATATATTTT.

The chain combines TRBV10-1 with TRBJ2-1; 8 positions agree with TRBD1. J lost 6 bases, V lost 2 bases, and 12 bases had no gene match. There are 17 residues in the CDR3. CDR1 and CDR2 (germline): WNHNN, SYGVQD (reference sequence). As DNA, the CDR3 is TGCGCCAGCAGTGAGAATAGGGACAGGTTTCCGATCAATGAGCAGTTCTTC. Its protein is CASSENRDRFPINEQFF.

This clonotype has only a few counts. The rearrangement uses TRBV12-3 or TRBV12-4 and TRBJ2-7, with 8 positions matching TRBD1. This CDR3 region has 14 residues. The J segment lost 3 bases and the V segment lost 5 bases, leaving 6 bases of the junction unmatched. The DNA for the CDR3 is TGTGCCAGCAGTATGACAGGGGCGTACTACGAGCAGTACTTC. Translating it yields CASSMTGAYYEQYF.

The chain joins TRBV4-2 to TRBJ2-7; 13 bases line up with TRBD2. The CDR3 totals 18 residues. Germline V CDR1 and CDR2: LGHNA, YNFKEQ. V lost 4 bases, J lost 4 bases, and 13 bases stayed unmatched. CDR3 in DNA: TGTGCCAGCAGCCCCAGCATACTAGCGGGGGGGCAGGGTTACGAGCAGTACTTC. It is translated as CASSPSILAGGQGYEQYF.

V gene TRBV9 combines with J gene TRBJ2-7; 7 bases map to TRBD2. The germline CDR1 and CDR2 sequences are SGDLS and YYNGEE. V shed 0 bases, J shed 4 bases, and the junction held 7 bases outside the gene matches. The CDR3 runs to 15 residues. The DNA of the CDR3 is TGTGCCAGCAGCGTAGGAGCGGGGCCGCTGTACGAGCAGTACTTC. Translating gives CASSVGAGPLYEQYF.

The chain carries TRBV19 and TRBJ2-5; TRBD1 might be the D (5 bases). The ends were cut back, 0 bases at V and 7 bases at J, with 12 bases in the middle. This CDR3 has 14 amino acids. CDR1 LNHDA and CDR2 SQIVND come from the germline V gene (reference sequence). DNA of the CDR3: TGTGCCAGTAGTATAGAAGGGGTGCAGAGGACCCAGTACTTC. As protein: CASSIEGVQRTQYF. The variable domain in full, with the rest retrieved from reference TRBV19 and TRBJ2-5, is DGGITQSPKYLFRKEGQNVTLSCEQNLNHDAMYWYRQDPGQGLRLIYYSQIVNDFQKGDIAEGYSVSREKKESFPLTVTSAQKNPTAFYLCASSIEGVQRTQYFGPGTRLLVL.

This clonotype was recorded once. The chain recombines TRBV7-6 with TRBJ2-1; D might be TRBD2 (5 bases). V was clipped by 0 bases and J by 4 bases, with 13 bases between them. This CDR3 is 16 amino acids long. Germline V gene data show CDR1 as SGHVS and CDR2 as FNYEAQ. The chain's CDR3 is CASSLAVLEPYNEQFF. In nucleotides, the CDR3 is TGTGCCAGCAGCTTAGCGGTACTAGAGCCGTACAATGAGCAGTTCTTC.

This clonotype was seen only a few times. The chain is built from TRBV9 and TRBJ2-2; no reliable D call. The ends were cut back, 4 bases at V and 7 bases at J, with 11 bases in the middle. Germline V gene sequence: CDR1 SGDLS, CDR2 YYNGEE. The CDR3 extends over 13 amino acids. The CDR3 loop reads CASSPSVNGELFF. For the CDR3, the DNA is TGTGCCAGCAGCCCCTCGGTGAACGGGGAGCTGTTTTTT.